Below are 25 T cell receptor beta chains sequenced from a single sample in a study of control samples from healthy donors and cancer patients. The method was immunoSEQ multiplex PCR; TCRdb's version includes in-frame clones alone and lacks a portion of them. The sample holds about 97,000 clones; about 91% are singletons and the top ten take about 2.5%. The source material was blood. The receptor set was obtained from a woman under 30 in good health.

The chain employs TRBV15 and TRBJ1-2; D perhaps matches TRBD1 (6 bases). V was shortened by 0 bases and J by 6 bases, with 14 bases between the two germline ends. The CDR3 has 15 residues. The germline V gene has CDR1 LNHNV and CDR2 YYDKDF (reference sequence). CDR3 residues: CATSRDGTRTDGYTF. CDR3 in DNA: TGTGCCACCAGCAGAGATGGGACACGGACCGATGGCTACACCTTC.

J is TRBJ2-2 and V is TRBV24-1, with D maybe TRBD2 (6 bases). The CDR3 runs 14 residues. The V gene lost 9 bases and the J gene lost 4 bases, with 14 bases spanning the gap. The germline gives CDR1 KGHDR, CDR2 SFDVKD. DNA for the CDR3: TGTGCCACCGCTGGACTGGGGGGCACCGGGGAGCTGTTTTTT. It codes for CATAGLGGTGELFF.

The chain recombines TRBV5-6 with TRBJ1-4; D unclear. V was trimmed by 0 bases and J by 8 bases, leaving 11 bases between them. This CDR3 region has 14 residues. CDR1 and CDR2 (germline): SGHDT, YYEEEE. The CDR3 DNA reads as TGTGCCAGCAGCTTGGGCATATTAAGGGAAAAACTGTTTTTT. Translating gives CASSLGILREKLFF.

The chain has TRBV10-3 and TRBJ1-1, with D perhaps TRBD1 (5 bases). CDR1 and CDR2 (germline): ENHRY, SYGVKD. Trimming left V 10 bases short and J 3 bases short, with 15 bases between. The CDR3 has 13 residues. The CDR3 reads CATSVDRDTEAFF. CDR3 DNA: TGTGCCACCTCCGTCGACAGAGACACTGAAGCTTTCTTT.

The sample holds a few counts of this clone. The chain uses TRBV4-2 and TRBJ2-7; 8 bases map to TRBD2. The CDR3 has 17 residues. CDR1 and CDR2 (germline): LGHNA, YNFKEQ. The ends lost 2 bases at V and 4 bases at J; junction bases unmatched: 13. The CDR3 protein is CASSQLLARREDYEQYF. The CDR3 region has the DNA TGTGCCAGCAGCCAATTGCTGGCCCGGCGGGAGGATTACGAGCAGTACTTC.

The chain employs TRBV6-5 and TRBJ2-1; 11 positions match TRBD1. Per germline, CDR1 MNHEY and CDR2 SVGAGI. CDR3 length equals 15 residues. Trimming cost V 4 bases and J 7 bases; bases outside gene matches: 6. The CDR3 is CASSWGTGGRNEQFF. CDR3 sequence (DNA): TGTGCCAGCAGTTGGGGGACAGGGGGAAGGAATGAGCAGTTCTTC.

The CDR3: CASSRVREETQYF. CDR3 nucleotides: TGTGCCAGCAGCAGGGTTAGAGAAGAGACCCAGTACTTC. This rearrangement joins TRBV4-2 to TRBJ2-5; D ambiguous. Germline V lookup: CDR1 LGHNA, CDR2 YNFKEQ. The length of the CDR3 is 13 residues. Between the trimmed V and J ends, which lost 5 bases and 3 bases, there was a span of 10 bases.

The rearrangement links TRBV2 to TRBJ2-6, with D perhaps TRBD1 (6 bases). The CDR3 is 16 residues long. From germline, CDR1 is SNHLY and CDR2 FYNNEI. The V end was cut by 9 bases, the J end by 2 bases, with 17 bases between. Here the CDR3 reads CASPWTDPTGANVLTF. The CDR3 DNA reads TGTGCCAGTCCATGGACAGATCCCACTGGGGCCAACGTCCTGACTTTC. The entire variable domain, with the rest obtained from reference TRBV2 and TRBJ2-6, is as follows: EPEVTQTPSHQVTQMGQEVILRCVPISNHLYFYWYRQILGQKVEFLVSFYNNEISEKSEIFDDQFSVERPDGSNFTLKIRSTKLEDSAMYFCASPWTDPTGANVLTFGAGSRLTVL.

The V call is TRBV29-1, the J call TRBJ2-5; 7 bases align to TRBD1. V shed 6 bases, J shed 4 bases, and the junction held 5 bases outside the gene matches. The CDR3 sequence is 12 residues long. Germline V lookup: CDR1 SQVTM, CDR2 ANQGSEA. For the CDR3, the DNA is TGCAGCGTCTACAGGGGTGGAGAGACCCAGTACTTC. It encodes CSVYRGGETQYF.

V and J are TRBV25-1 and TRBJ1-6; D is undetermined. Per the germline V gene, CDR1 is MGHDK and CDR2 is SYGVNS. CDR3 length: 13 amino acids. Trimming cost V 6 bases and J 0 bases, with 3 bases left between them. The CDR3 sequence is CASRSSYNSPLHF. CDR3 coding DNA: TGTGCCAGCAGGAGCTCCTATAATTCACCCCTCCACTTT.

This sequence joins TRBV5-1 and TRBJ2-3; tentative D call: TRBD2 (5 bases). CDR1 SGHRS and CDR2 YFSETQ come from the germline V gene. Trimming cost V 0 bases and J 5 bases, with 16 bases left between them. CDR3 length equals 16 residues. CDR3 sequence reads: CASSLGASPSGDTQYF. DNA of the CDR3: TGCGCCAGCAGCTTGGGGGCTAGCCCGAGCGGAGATACGCAGTATTTT.

This sequence joins TRBV11-2 and TRBJ2-1; TRBD2 might be the D (5 bases). CDR3 length: 16 residues. V was trimmed by 4 bases and J by 1 base, leaving 14 bases between them. The germline gives CDR1 SGHAT, CDR2 FQNNGV. CDR3 DNA sequence: TGTGCCAGCAGCTGGGATCGGAGCGGTTCCTACAATGAGCAGTTCTTC. Protein sequence: CASSWDRSGSYNEQFF.

The rearrangement links TRBV30 to TRBJ2-7, with D perhaps assigned TRBD1 or TRBD2 (5 bases each). This CDR3 is 11 amino acids long. Germline CDR1 is GTSNPN and CDR2 is SVGIG (reference sequence). The germline V and J ends were trimmed by 2 bases and 6 bases, with 8 bases remaining between them. CDR3 nucleotides: TGTGCCTGGAGTCTTGGGGGCGAGCAGTACTTC. This sequence encodes CAWSLGGEQYF.

The chain joins TRBV7-2 to TRBJ2-5; TRBD2 matches at 8 bases. The CDR3 runs 15 residues. J lost 1 base, V lost 3 bases, and 4 bases had no gene match. Germline lookup yields CDR1 SGHTA and CDR2 FQGNSA. CDR3 protein: CASSFSGNAQETQYF. The CDR3 nucleotides read TGTGCCAGCAGCTTTAGCGGGAACGCCCAAGAGACCCAGTACTTC.

The rearrangement joins TRBV2 to TRBJ1-6; D is unclear. Trimming shortened V by 6 bases and J by 9 bases, and 12 bases separated the two germline ends. Per germline, CDR1 SNHLY and CDR2 FYNNEI. CDR3 length: 13 residues. CDR3 region: CASSEDGFSPLHF. As DNA, the CDR3 is TGTGCCAGCAGCGAGGATGGCTTTTCACCCCTCCACTTT.

The V and J genes are TRBV7-6 and TRBJ1-1; maybe TRBD1 (6 bases). V was trimmed by 3 bases and J by 2 bases, leaving 7 bases between them. The CDR3 consists of 13 residues. Per the germline V gene, CDR1 is SGHVS and CDR2 is FNYEAQ. CDR3 DNA sequence: TGTGCCAGCAGCTTGACAGGTAACACTGAAGCTTTCTTT. The encoded protein is CASSLTGNTEAFF.

The chain couples TRBV4-3 to TRBJ2-3, with a tentative D call TRBD2 (5 bases). Germline CDR1 and CDR2: LGHNA and YSLEER. V dropped 1 base and J dropped 5 bases, with 16 bases sitting between them. The CDR3 consists of 16 residues. The chain's CDR3 is CASSQAWRMIRDTQYF. DNA of the CDR3: TGCGCCAGCAGCCAAGCTTGGAGGATGATAAGAGATACGCAGTATTTT.

J is TRBJ2-1 and V is TRBV6-4; TRBD2 matches 14 bases. This CDR3 spans 15 amino acids. J lost 9 bases, V lost 8 bases, and 9 bases had no gene match. From germline, CDR1 is MRHNA and CDR2 SNTAGT. The CDR3 DNA sequence: TGTGCCAGCGCACGACTAGCGGGAGGGCCGGGTGAGCAGTTCTTC. Residues: CASARLAGGPGEQFF.

This chain connects TRBV20-1 to TRBJ1-2; D gene ambiguous. The CDR3 runs 14 residues. Germline CDR1 DFQATT, CDR2 SNEGSKA (reference sequence). V was trimmed by 3 bases and J by 2 bases, leaving 13 bases between them. DNA for the CDR3: TGCAGTGCTAGTCCGAAGACGGTCAACTATGGCTACACCTTC. Translation gives CSASPKTVNYGYTF.

The CDR3 region is CASSPRELLIGELFF. CDR3 in DNA: TGTGCCAGCAGTCCCCGGGAACTACTAATCGGGGAGCTGTTTTTT. The chain has TRBV6-2 or TRBV6-3 and TRBJ2-2, with D possibly being TRBD2 (5 bases). CDR3 length equals 15 residues. In germline, CDR1 is MNHEY, CDR2 SVGEGT. The ends were cut back, 5 bases at V and 7 bases at J, with 17 bases in the middle.

The rearrangement links TRBV7-2 to TRBJ2-4; D uncertain. Between the trimmed V and J ends, which lost 2 bases and 5 bases, there was a span of 7 bases. CDR3 length: 13 amino acids. CDR1 and CDR2 from the germline V gene are SGHTA and FQGNSA. DNA of the CDR3: TGTGCCAGCAGCTTATCTCGGCAAAACATTCAGTACTTC. Its protein is CASSLSRQNIQYF.

The J gene is TRBJ2-2, the V gene TRBV10-1; D may be TRBD1 (6 bases). Trimming stripped 10 bases from V and 4 bases from J, with 13 bases between. The CDR3 length is 13 residues. Germline values: CDR1 WNHNN, CDR2 SYGVQD (reference sequence). CDR3 sequence reads: CATRGRGTGELFF. The DNA for the CDR3 is TGCGCCACCAGGGGACGGGGCACCGGGGAGCTGTTTTTT.

The CDR3 loop reads CATSDLGDYGYTF. The CDR3 DNA reads as TGTGCCACCAGTGACCTAGGGGACTATGGCTACACCTTC. The chain employs TRBV24-1 and TRBJ1-2; TRBD1 might be the D (5 bases). The CDR3 loop spans 13 amino acids. The ends were cut back, 4 bases at V and 3 bases at J, with 8 bases in the middle. The germline gives CDR1 KGHDR, CDR2 SFDVKD.

This chain joins TRBV6-1 and TRBJ2-1; D perhaps matches TRBD2 (6 bases). The CDR3 is 15 residues long. Germline V gives CDR1 MNHNS, CDR2 SASEGT. Trimming pared 3 bases from V and 2 bases from J, leaving 11 bases between. The CDR3 DNA sequence: TGTGCCAGCAGTGACGCTGCGGGGACCTACAATGAGCAGTTCTTC. Translating gives CASSDAAGTYNEQFF.

This rearrangement joins TRBV10-3 to TRBJ1-1, with D unclear. The CDR3 totals 14 residues. Trimming pared 8 bases from V and 0 bases from J, leaving 13 bases between. CDR1 is ENHRY and CDR2 is SYGVKD in the germline V gene. In nucleotides, the CDR3 is TGTGCCATCGGTGCTGCGACGATGAACACTGAAGCTTTCTTT. Translation: CAIGAATMNTEAFF.